A selection of T cell receptor beta chains follows, all from one sample in a study of blood T cell repertoires in COVID-19. Here immunoSEQ multiplex PCR was the method, and the copy in TCRdb shows in-frame clones only, minus some. The table has roughly 90,000 clones, over 70% seen once; the top ten hold more than 1%. The sequencing input was peripheral blood. These receptors were taken from a human donor in a cohort sampled during active COVID-19. Each CDR3 is given with its conserved first and last residue. Fields, in order: CDR3 protein, V gene, J gene.

CDR3aa: CASSRQVNTEAFF
v_gene: TRBV28
j_gene: TRBJ1-1

CDR3aa: CASSIQGASTGELFF
v_gene: TRBV7-3
j_gene: TRBJ2-2

CDR3aa: CASSLQGGNNEQFF
v_gene: TRBV5-1
j_gene: TRBJ2-1

CDR3aa: CASSSHRVSYGYTF
v_gene: TRBV27
j_gene: TRBJ1-2

CDR3aa: CASSLGGRAEGKTQYF
v_gene: TRBV5-4
j_gene: TRBJ2-5

CDR3aa: CASSQERNSYEQYF
v_gene: TRBV3-1/TRBV3-2
j_gene: TRBJ2-7

CDR3aa: CASSDLGGNADTQYF
v_gene: TRBV9
j_gene: TRBJ2-3

CDR3aa: CASSPLDRGTPEAFF
v_gene: TRBV9
j_gene: TRBJ1-1

CDR3aa: CASSPGGQSSTLGQPQHF
v_gene: TRBV18
j_gene: TRBJ1-5

CDR3aa: CSVVLIGNEQFF
v_gene: TRBV29-1
j_gene: TRBJ2-1

CDR3aa: CASSWPQETQYF
v_gene: TRBV5-4
j_gene: TRBJ2-5

CDR3aa: CASSLRGSGDLYEQYF
v_gene: TRBV7-6
j_gene: TRBJ2-7

CDR3aa: CASSVGGHTEAFF
v_gene: TRBV9
j_gene: TRBJ1-1

CDR3aa: CASSALTSGSGELFF
v_gene: TRBV2
j_gene: TRBJ2-2

CDR3aa: CASRTSPYQETQYF
v_gene: TRBV6-5
j_gene: TRBJ2-5

CDR3aa: CASSYGQGIAGELFF
v_gene: TRBV5-1
j_gene: TRBJ2-2

CDR3aa: CASSLAAGGPYEQYF
v_gene: TRBV5-4
j_gene: TRBJ2-7

CDR3aa: CAISDSGTGGFYVLTF
v_gene: TRBV10-3
j_gene: TRBJ2-6

CDR3aa: CASSQVPSTGELFF
v_gene: TRBV4-1
j_gene: TRBJ2-2

CDR3aa: CASSSPGLARTDTQYF
v_gene: TRBV6-5
j_gene: TRBJ2-3

CDR3aa: CATTQGEPLEQYF
v_gene: TRBV6-6
j_gene: TRBJ2-7

CDR3aa: CATSEGGGREQFF
v_gene: TRBV24-1
j_gene: TRBJ2-1